This T cell receptor beta chain emerged from a study of cytomegalovirus exposure and HLA in healthy donors. Study at large: Membership in the Caucasian-associated ancestry cluster was found for about four fifths of nearly 400 genotyped donors.

Study-wide points: Later analysis showed most CMV-associated TCR beta chains appearing HLA-restricted.

PCR employed 60 Vbeta and 13 Jbeta primers. Generated by immunoSEQ multiplex PCR, the TCRdb table keeps only in-frame clones and is missing some. This sample has some 77,000 clones, with about 80% found just once. A note on this clone: As yet, its antigen is unknown.

The sequenced sample consisted of PBMCs. This TCR was sampled from a woman in her 50s in good health and CMV-seropositive.

For the CDR3, the DNA is TGTGCCAGCAGCCTGTTTATGAACACTGAAGCTTTCTTT. It encodes CASSLFMNTEAFF. The chain employs TRBV5-4 and TRBJ1-1, with unresolved D. Looked up from germline, CDR1 is SGHNT and CDR2 is YYREEE (reference sequence). Trimming cost V 4 bases and J 0 bases, with 7 bases left between them. The CDR3 consists of 13 residues.